Listed below are T cell receptor beta chains from one sample, sequenced in a study of shared clonotypes between healthy human individuals. Clones were sequenced by immunoSEQ multiplex PCR, and TCRdb holds only the in-frame ones, with some missing. This table has around 340,000 clones, about 73% appearing once. Sequencing was carried out using memory CD4+ T cells sorted from blood. These receptors were taken from a man younger than 45 in good health. Both conserved end residues are part of each CDR3. D genes are given only for firm matches. Expanded clones are given a class, and other clones once, few, many or no size at all.

j_call v_call d_call clone_size cdr3_nt cdr3_aa
TRBJ2-2 TRBV5-6 TRBD2 . TGTGCCAGCAGCTCACCGGGACTAGCGGTTCGGGCCGGGGAGCTGTTTTTT CASSSPGLAVRAGELFF
TRBJ1-5 TRBV27 . . TGTGCCAGCAGTTTTGACCCCCGTTGGCAGCCCCAGCATTTT CASSFDPRWQPQHF
TRBJ2-7 TRBV5-6 . . TGTGCCAGCAGCCTGGACAACTACGAGCAGTACTTC CASSLDNYEQYF
TRBJ2-7 TRBV7-9 TRBD2 few TGTGCCAGCAGCCCTCTAGCGGGGTCCTACGAGCAGTACTTC CASSPLAGSYEQYF
TRBJ2-1 TRBV7-3 TRBD2 . TGTGCCAGCAGCTTAAGGGGGACTAGCGAGTACAATGAGCAGTTCTTC CASSLRGTSEYNEQFF
TRBJ2-1 TRBV11-3 . . TGTGCCAGCAGCGCAGGACAGTCTTACAATGAGCAGTTCTTC CASSAGQSYNEQFF
TRBJ2-7 TRBV10-2 TRBD2 . TGCGCCAGCACCCCAGCGGGAGCAGACGAGCAGTACTTC CASTPAGADEQYF
TRBJ2-7 TRBV7-2 . few TGTGCCAGCAGCTTAAACGCAGGGGTACACGAGCAGTACTTC CASSLNAGVHEQYF
TRBJ2-1 TRBV5-1 . . TGCGCCAGCAGCGGAGTGGAATCCTACAATGAGCAGTTCTTC CASSGVESYNEQFF
TRBJ2-1 TRBV5-4 TRBD2 . TGTGCCAGCAGCTTGGATGGGGCTAGCGGGAGTACTGGTGAGCAGTTCTTC CASSLDGASGSTGEQFF
TRBJ2-1 TRBV5-4 TRBD2 . TGTGCCTCAGCCCCCGGGAGGGCCGGAAATGAGCAGTTCTTC CASAPGRAGNEQFF
TRBJ2-5 TRBV5-8 . once TGTGCCAGCAGCTTGGAAGGGGCTGGCGGGTTCCAAGAGACCCAGTACTTC CASSLEGAGGFQETQYF
TRBJ2-3 TRBV10-2 . . TGCGCCAGCAGTGAGTCTTATGACACAGATACGCAGTATTTT CASSESYDTDTQYF
TRBJ2-7 TRBV7-2 TRBD2 . TGTGCCAGCAGCGGGGGACTAGGGTACGAGCAGTACTTC CASSGGLGYEQYF
TRBJ2-6 TRBV5-6 . . TGTGCCAGCAGCCAGGTGGGAACCCTACTCCTTCGGGCCAACGTCCTGACTTTC CASSQVGTLLLRANVLTF
TRBJ2-3 TRBV29-1 TRBD2 . TGCAGCGTTGAGGTAGCGGGAACAGATACGCAGTATTTT CSVEVAGTDTQYF
TRBJ2-7 TRBV27 . . TGTGCCAGCAGTTTCAGCTCCTACGAGCAGTACTTC CASSFSSYEQYF
TRBJ2-3 TRBV7-2 . once TGTGCCAGCGGCTACGTCCACAGTGGGACCAGGGGTGATACGCAGTATTTT CASGYVHSGTRGDTQYF
TRBJ1-1 TRBV7-9 . . TGTGCCAGCAGCGAAGGGACGGGGGCCTCGGCTTTCTTT CASSEGTGASAFF
TRBJ1-6 TRBV6-1 TRBD1 . TGTGCCAGCTTGGGAAGGCAGGGGGCCAATTCACCCCTCCACTTT CASLGRQGANSPLHF
TRBJ1-5 TRBV6-1 TRBD1 few TGTGCCAGCAGTGAAGCGGCCCCGCAAGGGTACAGGGGGCGAGGGCCCCAGCATTTT CASSEAAPQGYRGRGPQHF
TRBJ2-5 TRBV15 . . TGTGCCACCAGCAGAGAAGGGCAGCTACTGTACCAAGAGACCCAGTACTTC CATSREGQLLYQETQYF
TRBJ1-3 TRBV30 . . TGTGCCTGGAAAGCTCCTGGGGCTTTAAACACCATATATTTT CAWKAPGALNTIYF
TRBJ2-3 TRBV11-2 TRBD1 few TGTGCCAGCAGCCATTTGGACAGGGGGGATACGCAGTATTTT CASSHLDRGDTQYF
TRBJ2-7 TRBV4-1 TRBD2 few TGCGCCAGCTCCTCGCGACTAGCGGGAGCCGAGCAGTACTTC CASSSRLAGAEQYF
TRBJ2-4 TRBV2 TRBD1 . TGTGCCAGCAGTGAAAAGGGGGCAGGCAAAAACATTCAGTACTTC CASSEKGAGKNIQYF
TRBJ1-5 TRBV28 . . TGTGCCAGCAGTTTATCCGGGGGGCGGATTCAGCCCCAGCATTTT CASSLSGGRIQPQHF
TRBJ2-5 TRBV7-9 . . TGTGCCAGCAGCTTAAGTCAGGCCCAAGAGACCCAGTACTTC CASSLSQAQETQYF
TRBJ2-7 TRBV30 . . TGTGCCTGGAGTGTACCGGGGACGAGCTCCTACGAGCAGTACTTC CAWSVPGTSSYEQYF
TRBJ1-2 TRBV5-1 . . TGCGCCAGCAGCTTGGACGGGGTTCCTTTTTATGGCTACACCTTC CASSLDGVPFYGYTF
TRBJ1-1 TRBV28 . . TGTGCCAGCAGTTTACGCCACAGGGTTTCTGAAGCTTTCTTT CASSLRHRVSEAFF
TRBJ2-1 TRBV10-1 TRBD2 . TGCGCCAGCAGTGCGGGACTAGCGGGAGCTGAGCAGTTCTTC CASSAGLAGAEQFF
TRBJ2-1 TRBV7-2 . few TGTGCCAGCAGCAATTTATCCTACCCCGGTCGCAATGAGCAGTTCTTC CASSNLSYPGRNEQFF
TRBJ2-1 TRBV5-1 . . TGCGCCAGCAGCCCCCGAGTGGTTGGCAATGAGCAGTTCTTC CASSPRVVGNEQFF
TRBJ1-1 TRBV5-1 . . TGCGCCAGCAGCTTGGCGACAGCCATGAACACTGAAGCTTTCTTT CASSLATAMNTEAFF
TRBJ2-7 TRBV5-1 . . TGCGCCAGCAGCTTGGATGCCCCCGGGGAAGCTTACCTCTACGAGCAGTACTTC CASSLDAPGEAYLYEQYF
TRBJ1-1 TRBV7-9 . . TGTGCCAGCACCTCGGACACGGCAAACACTGAAGCTTTCTTT CASTSDTANTEAFF
TRBJ2-7 TRBV18 TRBD1 . TGTGCCAGCTCACCCCCCGTTTGGGACAGGGGACCCTACGAGCAGTACTTC CASSPPVWDRGPYEQYF
TRBJ2-7 TRBV28 TRBD2 . TGTGCCAGCAGTTCCCTACTAGCGGGACCTACCTACGAGCAGTACTTC CASSSLLAGPTYEQYF
TRBJ2-5 TRBV5-5 . . TGTGCCAGCAGCTTAGCCAGGGCGGGGACCACGCCGGAGACCCAGTACTTC CASSLARAGTTPETQYF
TRBJ2-7 TRBV5-1 TRBD2 . TGCGCCAGCAGCTCCCTCGGGCAGGGACTAGCGGCCTACGAGCAGTACTTC CASSSLGQGLAAYEQYF
TRBJ1-4 TRBV5-6 . once TGTGCCAGCAGCTTGGTGGGACCTAATGAAAAACTGTTTTTT CASSLVGPNEKLFF
TRBJ2-7 TRBV29-1 . . TGCAGCGTTGGGGACGGCTACGAGCAGTACTTC CSVGDGYEQYF
TRBJ2-7 TRBV6-1 . . TGTGCCAGCAGTGCGAGCTCCTACGAGCAGTACTTC CASSASSYEQYF
TRBJ2-3 TRBV10-3 . . TGTGCCATCAGCGACACAGATACGCAGTATTTT CAISDTDTQYF
TRBJ2-6 TRBV7-8 TRBD1 . TGTGCCAGCAGCCGTACCGACAGGGTTGGCTCTGGGGCCAACGTCCTGACTTTC CASSRTDRVGSGANVLTF
TRBJ2-5 TRBV2 TRBD2 . TGTGCCACCTCAAAGGGGCCTAGCGGGAGTAAGACCCAGTACTTC CATSKGPSGSKTQYF
TRBJ1-5 TRBV6-1 . . TGTGCCAGCAGTGAAACCCCCTCCGCCCGACAGCCCCAGCATTTT CASSETPSARQPQHF
TRBJ2-5 TRBV10-3 TRBD2 . TGTGCCATCAGACAGGGACTAGCGGGAGATGAGACCCAGTACTTC CAIRQGLAGDETQYF
TRBJ2-1 TRBV9 TRBD2 . TGTGCCAGCAGCGTAGAGGGACTAGCGGGAGGCCCCCCCTACAATGAGCAGTTCTTC CASSVEGLAGGPPYNEQFF
TRBJ1-1 TRBV5-6 . few TGTGCCAGCAGCTTCGGGACGGTGGGGGACACTGAAGCTTTCTTT CASSFGTVGDTEAFF
TRBJ1-2 TRBV18 . . TGTGCCAGCTCACCCCTTGAGCAGGGCCAGTATGGCTACACCTTC CASSPLEQGQYGYTF
TRBJ2-5 TRBV19 TRBD2 . TGTGCCAGTAGTCCCCGGGTAGCGGGAGGGCAAAGAGAGACCCAGTACTTC CASSPRVAGGQRETQYF
TRBJ1-2 TRBV5-1 TRBD1 . TGCGCCAGCAGCGAACAGGGGGCTAACTATGGCTACACCTTC CASSEQGANYGYTF
TRBJ2-1 TRBV28 . once TGTGCCAGCAGTTTAATGGCTGGCGGGTCCTACAATGAGCAGTTCTTC CASSLMAGGSYNEQFF
TRBJ2-3 TRBV5-1 . many TGCGCCAGCAGCCCCCTTGTGTTAGATACGCAGTATTTT CASSPLVLDTQYF
TRBJ2-3 TRBV6-1 . . TGTGCCAGCAGTGAGTCGAGGGACCGACTCACAGATACGCAGTATTTT CASSESRDRLTDTQYF
TRBJ1-2 TRBV4-3 TRBD1 few TGCGCCAGCAGCCAATCCGGGACAGGGGGTTTGGGCTACACCTTC CASSQSGTGGLGYTF